Described below is a single T cell receptor (beta chain) sequence and its context. V was trimmed by 7 bases and J by 8 bases, leaving 16 bases between them. The CDR3 spans 13 residues. The germline V gene has CDR1 MDHEN and CDR2 SYDVKM. This entry belongs to a study of human versus mouse CDR3 diversity and MHC coevolution. About the research overall: The immunoSEQ assay reportedly detects one in 200,000 T cells.

Sequenced by immunoSEQ multiplex PCR; TCRdb stores in-frame clones only, minus some. In the table there are about 81,000 clones, 90% to 95% of which are singletons. The sequence was obtained from a person aged 25-75 years in good health. Specimen: naive CD4+ T cells from blood. The subset denotes: CD45RO-negative CD62L-positive naive CD4 T cells. The chain links TRBV28 to TRBJ2-3; tentatively, D is TRBD1 (5 bases). The CDR3: CASTDQGVITQYF. The CDR3 DNA is TGTGCCAGCACTGACCAAGGGGTTATTACGCAGTATTTT.